This T cell receptor (beta chain) emerged from a study of Graves' ophthalmopathy and Graves' hyperthyroidism. The CDR3 has 17 amino acids. Deletions cut 6 bases from V and 3 bases from J, with 23 bases between. RNA served as the template for amplifying TCR beta CDR3 regions. The first round was an RT-PCR with HTBI primers, and the second round was a multiplex PCR. TCRdb analysed the multiplex PCR reads with MiXCR anew, one entry per CDR3 protein. The sample includes hundreds of thousands of distinct CDR3 sequences, roughly 40% of them seen just once. The chain combines TRBV12-3 or TRBV12-4 with TRBJ2-5; tentative D call: TRBD1 (8 bases). The clonotype comes from an adult man with Graves' ophthalmopathy. The sequenced sample consisted of peripheral blood. CDR3 nucleotides: TGTGCCAGCAGCCATCGGGGCCAACAGGGGGGGGAAGAGACCCAGTACTTC. This codes for CASSHRGQQGGEETQYF.